This TCR beta chain was identified during a study of blood T cell repertoires in COVID-19. Study summary: Sources were T cells, B-cell-depleted T cells, or PBMCs; the material itself was cDNA or gDNA.

Germline CDR1 is SGHDT and CDR2 is YYEEEE. The CDR3 is made up of 14 amino acids. V lost 4 bases to trimming and J lost 3 bases; unmatched junction nucleotides: 5. Data came from immunoSEQ multiplex PCR; TCRdb stores just in-frame clones and leaves some out. The sample includes fewer than 200,000 clones, just under 85% of them seen just once. The chain employs TRBV5-6 and TRBJ2-3, with TRBD2 matching 7 bases. This receptor was identified in a man aged 40-50 years who had recovered from COVID-19. The material sequenced was peripheral blood. The CDR3 DNA is TGTGCCAGCAGCCACGGACTAGGGACAGATACGCAGTATTTT. Translating it yields CASSHGLGTDTQYF.